The 28 T cell receptor beta chains below come from one sample, sequenced in a study of OX40 agonist ivuxolimab in advanced cancers. Repertoires were generated with immunoSEQ multiplex PCR, while TCRdb's copy carries only in-frame clones and drops some. The table lists tens of thousands of clones, approximately 81% of them singletons. Sequenced material: CD4+ or CD8+ T cells sorted from blood, taken in a trial of the OX40 agonist ivuxolimab. These receptors were taken from an adult with an advanced solid tumor such as melanoma, head and neck, liver or kidney cancer.

CDR3: CSVEVKGLAGGNEQFF. CDR3 DNA: TGCAGCGTTGAAGTGAAAGGACTAGCGGGAGGGAATGAGCAGTTCTTC. The gene calls are TRBV29-1 and TRBJ2-1, with 15 bases matching TRBD2. CDR1 and CDR2 from the germline V gene are SQVTM and ANQGSEA. The J segment lost 7 bases and the V segment lost 1 base, leaving 5 bases of the junction unmatched. There are 16 residues in the CDR3.

In this sample, this clone turned up once. The chain is built from TRBV11-1 and TRBJ1-2; TRBD1 aligns across 7 bases. V gave up 5 bases and J gave up 13 bases; unmatched junction bases: 10. This CDR3 spans 12 amino acids. Germline V gene lookup returns CDR1 SGHAT and CDR2 FQDESV (reference sequence). The CDR3 coding sequence is TGTGCCAGCAGCCTATACAGGGGAATCACCACCTTC. It is translated as CASSLYRGITTF. The entire variable domain, with the rest obtained from reference TRBV11-1 and TRBJ1-2, is as follows: EAEVAQSPRYKITEKSQAVAFWCDPISGHATLYWYRQILGQGPELLVQFQDESVVDDSQLPKDRFSAERLKGVDSTLKIQPAELGDSAMYLCASSLYRGITTFGSGTRLTVV.

In nucleotides, the CDR3 is TGTGCCAGCAGCTCACCCTTCAACTCCATACCCTATGGCTACACCTTC. It is translated as CASSSPFNSIPYGYTF. The gene calls are TRBV11-2 and TRBJ1-2, with D unclear. The V end was cut by 4 bases, the J end by 4 bases, with 19 bases between. Germline V gives CDR1 SGHAT, CDR2 FQNNGV. This CDR3 is 16 amino acids long.

J is TRBJ1-6 and V is TRBV27; TRBD1 is a possible D gene (5 bases). The germline gives CDR1 MNHEY, CDR2 SMNVEV (reference sequence). V was pared by 6 bases and J by 6 bases, with 12 bases between. There are 14 residues in the CDR3. CDR3 DNA: TGTGCCAGCAGCTATACAAGGGGTAATTCACCCCTCCACTTT. It encodes CASSYTRGNSPLHF.

The rearrangement uses TRBV6-6 and TRBJ1-1; D unresolved. Looked up from germline, CDR1 is MNHNY and CDR2 is SVGAGI (reference sequence). The CDR3 has 13 amino acids. V was pared by 4 bases and J by 1 base, with 7 bases between. CDR3 sequence (DNA): TGTGCCAGCAGTTCCGTCACGAACACTGAAGCTTTCTTT. It specifies CASSSVTNTEAFF.

This clone turned up a few times. The chain is built from TRBV7-2 and TRBJ1-5; tentative D call: TRBD1 (5 bases). The CDR3 length is 14 residues. Germline CDR1 is SGHTA and CDR2 is FQGNSA. The V gene lost 5 bases and the J gene lost 5 bases, with 13 bases spanning the gap. CDR3 region: CASSLLGGYQPQHF. The CDR3 DNA is TGTGCCAGCAGCCTTCTGGGGGGTTATCAGCCCCAGCATTTT.

V usage is TRBV7-2 and J usage is TRBJ1-5, with D possibly TRBD1 on 6 matching bases. The V end lost 0 bases, the J end lost 6 bases, and 18 bases lay between the germline ends. The CDR3 extends over 17 amino acids. Germline CDR1 reads SGHTA; CDR2 reads FQGNSA. CDR3 coding DNA: TGTGCCAGCAGCTTAGCCTCCGGAGGGGACATAGGTCAGCCCCAGCATTTT. Translated: CASSLASGGDIGQPQHF.

V and J are TRBV9 and TRBJ1-1; a weak D match, TRBD1 (6 bases). The CDR3 covers 14 residues. Germline V CDR1 and CDR2: SGDLS, YYNGEE. Trimming pared 0 bases from V and 5 bases from J, leaving 11 bases between. The CDR3 is CASSVGGRGTEAFF. In DNA, the CDR3 is TGTGCCAGCAGCGTAGGCGGGAGGGGGACTGAAGCTTTCTTT.

V usage is TRBV11-2 and J usage is TRBJ1-3; 7 bases agree with TRBD1. The CDR3 loop spans 15 amino acids. V shed 3 bases and J 1 base; nucleotides not matched to a gene: 3. Germline V gene lookup returns CDR1 SGHAT and CDR2 FQNNGV. The CDR3 sequence is CASSFDRESGNTIYF. The CDR3 DNA reads TGTGCCAGCAGCTTCGACAGGGAATCTGGAAACACCATATATTTT.

The chain links TRBV7-2 to TRBJ1-3; 11 bases are shared with TRBD1. CDR3 size: 18 residues. CDR1 is SGHTA and CDR2 is FQGNSA in the germline V gene. V shed 5 bases and J 1 base; nucleotides not matched to a gene: 10. The DNA of the CDR3 is TGTGCCAGCAGCGGACAGGGGGCGGATAAGGCGTCTGGAAACACCATATATTTT. Its translation: CASSGQGADKASGNTIYF.

This clone was detected only once. The chain joins TRBV5-8 to TRBJ2-3; D is possibly TRBD1 (6 bases). There are 14 residues in the CDR3. V shed 1 base and J shed 5 bases, with 11 bases lying between them. Germline values: CDR1 SGHTS, CDR2 YDEGEE. Here the CDR3 DNA reads TGTGCCAGCAGCTTGTGGGGGCTAGGAGATACGCAGTATTTT. Residues: CASSLWGLGDTQYF.

V gene TRBV7-2 combines with J gene TRBJ1-1; D is possibly TRBD1 (6 bases). V was pared by 7 bases and J by 3 bases, with 15 bases between. The CDR3 sequence is 14 residues long. Germline values: CDR1 SGHTA, CDR2 FQGNSA. The CDR3 is CASTNTGRDTEAFF. CDR3 DNA sequence: TGTGCCAGCACCAACACAGGGAGGGACACTGAAGCTTTCTTT. Based on the CDR3 plus reference TRBV7-2 and TRBJ1-1, the full variable domain is GAGVSQSPSNKVTEKGKDVELRCDPISGHTALYWYRQSLGQGLEFLIYFQGNSAPDKSGLPSDRFSAERTGGSVSTLTIQRTQQEDSAVYLCASTNTGRDTEAFFGQGTRLTVV.

This clone was seen more than once but under ten times. This chain uses TRBV7-9 with TRBJ1-2, with 10 positions matching TRBD1. The CDR3 totals 19 residues. V trimming: 1 base; J trimming: 3 bases; junction bases outside the gene matches: 14. Germline loops: CDR1 SEHNR, CDR2 FQNEAQ (reference sequence). The DNA of the CDR3 is TGTGCCAGCAGCTTAGAATCGCTCGGGACAGGGGTTCGTGACTATGGCTACACCTTC. Translated, it gives CASSLESLGTGVRDYGYTF.

The rearrangement links TRBV5-1 to TRBJ2-3; 8 bases align to TRBD2. Germline V CDR1 and CDR2: SGHRS, YFSETQ. The CDR3 is 16 amino acids. The V and J ends lost 1 base and 3 bases, in that order; junction bases with no gene match: 7. CDR3 coding DNA: TGCGCCAGCAGCTTGAACAGAGCGGGAGTTACAGATACGCAGTATTTT. Its translation is CASSLNRAGVTDTQYF.

V and J are TRBV7-3 and TRBJ2-2; D not resolved. The germline V gene encodes CDR1 SGHTA and CDR2 FQGTGA. This CDR3 has 14 residues. Deletions cut 5 bases from V and 1 base from J, with 8 bases between. DNA for the CDR3: TGTGCCAGCAGCCCCCCAGGGAACACCGGGGAGCTGTTTTTT. Its protein is CASSPPGNTGELFF.

The V call is TRBV7-8, the J call TRBJ2-1; 12 bases agree with TRBD2. In germline, CDR1 is SGHVS, CDR2 FQNEAQ. This CDR3 is 15 amino acids long. J lost 4 bases, V lost 5 bases, and 3 bases had no gene match. DNA of the CDR3: TGTGCCAGCAGCATGGGGACTAGCGGGTACAATGAGCAGTTCTTC. The encoded protein is CASSMGTSGYNEQFF.

This chain connects TRBV15 to TRBJ1-2, with 7 bases identical to TRBD1. CDR1 is LNHNV, CDR2 YYDKDF, per germline (reference sequence). V shed 1 base, J shed 6 bases, and the junction held 5 bases outside the gene matches. CDR3 length equals 14 residues. The CDR3 nucleotides read TGTGCCACCAGCAGAGGGGACAGCATGAATGGCTACACCTTC. Encoded protein: CATSRGDSMNGYTF.

The CDR3 spells CAITEREGLGEQFF. CDR3 DNA sequence: TGTGCCATCACGGAGCGGGAGGGCCTTGGTGAGCAGTTCTTC. The chain carries TRBV10-3 and TRBJ2-1; 10 positions match TRBD2. Germline V gene data show CDR1 as ENHRY and CDR2 as SYGVKD. Trimming cost V 7 bases and J 9 bases; bases outside gene matches: 9. CDR3 size: 14 residues.

The chain employs TRBV6-1 and TRBJ2-2; D perhaps matches TRBD1 (6 bases). V was shortened by 2 bases and J by 3 bases, with 13 bases between the two germline ends. CDR3 length: 16 residues. Germline CDR1 is MNHNS and CDR2 is SASEGT. CDR3 coding DNA: TGTGCCAGCAGTGAATCTGCAGGGGCTTACACCGGGGAGCTGTTTTTT. As protein: CASSESAGAYTGELFF.

The chain uses TRBV11-2 and TRBJ2-7, with 7 bases matching TRBD1. V trimming: 4 bases; J trimming: 1 base; junction bases outside the gene matches: 7. CDR1 SGHAT and CDR2 FQNNGV come from the germline V gene. The CDR3 is made up of 15 amino acids. CDR3 sequence (DNA): TGTGCCAGCAGCTCATTGGACAGGCAATCCTACGAGCAGTACTTC. This translates into CASSSLDRQSYEQYF.

This clone came up a few times. This sequence joins TRBV5-1 and TRBJ2-1; no clear D gene. The CDR3 loop spans 15 amino acids. Trimming cost V 1 base and J 0 bases, with 8 bases left between them. Germline values: CDR1 SGHRS, CDR2 YFSETQ. The chain's CDR3 is CASSLSTNSYNEQFF. The CDR3 region has the DNA TGCGCCAGCAGCTTGAGTACTAACTCCTACAATGAGCAGTTCTTC.

The chain links TRBV5-1 to TRBJ2-5; 7 nucleotides line up with TRBD1. The J segment lost 9 bases and the V segment lost 7 bases, leaving 15 bases of the junction unmatched. CDR1 is SGHRS and CDR2 is YFSETQ in the germline V gene. The CDR3 has 14 amino acids. CDR3 protein: CASAITGTAFSQYF. The CDR3 DNA follows: TGCGCCAGCGCCATAACCGGGACAGCATTTTCCCAGTACTTC.

The chain joins TRBV5-1 to TRBJ2-1; D remains ambiguous. CDR1 and CDR2 (germline): SGHRS, YFSETQ. Trimming pared 0 bases from V and 9 bases from J, leaving 16 bases between. This CDR3 has 15 amino acids. The CDR3 nucleotides are TGCGCCAGCAGCTTGGCGGTTTCTAAAGTTGGTGAGCAGTTCTTC. Its translation: CASSLAVSKVGEQFF. The complete variable domain, with remaining parts taken from reference TRBV5-1 and TRBJ2-1, reads KAGVTQTPRYLIKTRGQQVTLSCSPISGHRSVSWYQQTPGQGLQFLFEYFSETQRNKGNFPGRFSGRQFSNSRSEMNVSTLELGDSALYLCASSLAVSKVGEQFFGPGTRLTVL.

This chain's CDR3 is CAWRVAGVTDTQYF. The CDR3 region has the DNA TGTGCCTGGAGGGTAGCGGGGGTCACAGATACGCAGTATTTT. The chain employs TRBV30 and TRBJ2-3, with 9 bases matching TRBD2. CDR1 and CDR2 from the germline V gene are GTSNPN and SVGIG (reference sequence). Trimming cost V 3 bases and J 2 bases; bases outside gene matches: 3. The CDR3 consists of 14 residues.

The chain carries TRBV7-9 and TRBJ2-2; TRBD2 matches 11 bases. Germline V gene data show CDR1 as SEHNR and CDR2 as FQNEAQ (reference sequence). The trim removed 11 bases at V and 5 bases at J, leaving 7 bases unmatched. The CDR3 has 14 amino acids. CDR3 amino acids: CAATSGIATGELFF. CDR3 coding DNA: TGTGCCGCGACTAGCGGGATTGCTACCGGGGAGCTGTTTTTT.

The chain joins TRBV11-2 to TRBJ2-2, with 8 bases lining up with TRBD1. The germline V gene has CDR1 SGHAT and CDR2 FQNNGV. Germline trimming cut 3 bases from V and 3 bases from J; bases unmatched to any gene: 3. This CDR3 spans 15 amino acids. The CDR3 nucleotides read TGTGCCAGCAGCTTCGGGACAGGTTACACCGGGGAGCTGTTTTTT. This codes for CASSFGTGYTGELFF.

V gene TRBV6-6 combines with J gene TRBJ1-2; D gene uncertain. CDR1 and CDR2 from the germline V gene are MNHNY and SVGAGI (reference sequence). V lost 6 bases to trimming and J lost 5 bases, with 16 bases between them. The length of the CDR3 is 14 residues. The CDR3 here is CASSRPRYGYGYTF. The CDR3, as DNA: TGTGCCAGCAGCCGACCCCGTTATGGGTATGGCTACACCTTC.

The DNA of the CDR3 is TGTGCCAGCAGCTTAGGATTAGGGTGGCGACGCTCTGGAAACACCATATATTTT. Protein: CASSLGLGWRRSGNTIYF. The chain has TRBV7-6 and TRBJ1-3; no clear D gene. The CDR3 is 18 residues long. Germline V gene lookup returns CDR1 SGHVS and CDR2 FNYEAQ. V shed 1 base and J shed 0 bases, with 16 bases lying between them.